These 23 T cell receptor beta chains share one sample of origin, sequenced in a study of blood T cell repertoires in COVID-19. TCRdb's copy holds only in-frame clones and misses some; the assay was immunoSEQ multiplex PCR. The sample yields over 100,000 clones, about nine tenths seen once. The specimen sequenced was peripheral blood. These receptors all stem from a man in his forties with acute or convalescent COVID-19.

This clone came up once. V and J are TRBV3-1 (or the pseudogene TRBV3-2) and TRBJ1-1, with 7 bases that match TRBD1. This CDR3 is built from 14 residues. Germline CDR1 LGHDT, CDR2 YNNKEL (reference sequence). Unmatched junction bases numbered 4, after V lost 6 bases and J lost 0 bases. As DNA, the CDR3 is TGTGCCAGCAGATCTGACAGGGTGAACACTGAAGCTTTCTTT. Translation: CASRSDRVNTEAFF.

V usage is TRBV5-6 and J usage is TRBJ1-1; D call uncertain. The germline CDR1 and CDR2 sequences are SGHDT and YYEEEE. This CDR3 is built from 12 residues. Trimming pared 2 bases from V and 7 bases from J, leaving 9 bases between. The CDR3 DNA reads as TGTGCCAGCAGCTTCGGGCGGGGTGAAGCTTTCTTT. As protein: CASSFGRGEAFF.

V is TRBV7-3 and J is TRBJ2-5; 7 nucleotides match TRBD2. The CDR3 length is 16 residues. The trim removed 2 bases at V and 1 base at J, leaving 7 bases unmatched. Germline loops: CDR1 SGHTA, CDR2 FQGTGA. The chain's CDR3 is CASSLGLAVPQETQYF. In DNA, the CDR3 is TGTGCCAGCAGCTTAGGGCTAGCGGTGCCCCAAGAGACCCAGTACTTC.

This clone has only a few counts. This chain connects TRBV6-4 to TRBJ1-2; 9 bases are a match to TRBD1. J gave up 9 bases and V 1 base, and 9 bases lay outside the gene matches. From germline, CDR1 is MRHNA and CDR2 SNTAGT. This CDR3 contains 15 residues. The CDR3 nucleotides are TGTGCCAGCAGTGACTACTCACAGGGGGCGATTAGCTACACCTTC. It specifies CASSDYSQGAISYTF.

The V call is TRBV19, the J call TRBJ2-1; 10 bases agree with TRBD1. V was clipped by 9 bases and J by 8 bases; unmatched bases: 7. The CDR3 loop spans 13 amino acids. CDR1 and CDR2 from the germline V gene are LNHDA and SQIVND (reference sequence). The CDR3 is CASLNDRGHEQFF. DNA for the CDR3: TGTGCCAGCTTAAACGACAGGGGGCATGAGCAGTTCTTC. Full variable domain (remainder filled in from reference TRBV19 and TRBJ2-1): DGGITQSPKYLFRKEGQNVTLSCEQNLNHDAMYWYRQDPGQGLRLIYYSQIVNDFQKGDIAEGYSVSREKKESFPLTVTSAQKNPTAFYLCASLNDRGHEQFFGPGTRLTVL.

In DNA form, the CDR3 reads TGTGCCAGCAGCCCTACAGGGGCTAACTATGGCTACACCTTC. Amino acids: CASSPTGANYGYTF. V is TRBV7-9 and J is TRBJ1-2, with TRBD1 identical over 7 bases. CDR1 is SEHNR, CDR2 FQNEAQ, per germline (reference sequence). The trim removed 5 bases at V and 0 bases at J, leaving 3 bases unmatched. CDR3 length: 14 residues. Complete variable domain (other parts from reference TRBV7-9 and TRBJ1-2): DTGVSQNPRHKITKRGQNVTFRCDPISEHNRLYWYRQTLGQGPEFLTYFQNEAQLEKSRLLSDRFSAERPKGSFSTLEIQRTEQGDSAMYLCASSPTGANYGYTFGSGTRLTVV.

In this sample, this clone turned up once. The rearrangement joins TRBV6-5 to TRBJ1-6, with D perhaps TRBD1 (5 bases). The CDR3 has 14 residues. The ends were cut back, 5 bases at V and 6 bases at J, with 11 bases in the middle. In germline, CDR1 is MNHEY, CDR2 SVGAGI. The CDR3 nucleotides read TGTGCCAGCAGTCCCCAGGGCCGTAATTCACCCCTCCACTTT. The encoded protein is CASSPQGRNSPLHF.

V usage is TRBV5-8 and J usage is TRBJ1-6; 8 positions agree with TRBD1. This CDR3 is built from 18 residues. V lost 3 bases to trimming and J lost 7 bases; unmatched junction nucleotides: 15. CDR1 is SGHTS, CDR2 YDEGEE, per germline. CDR3 in amino acids: CASSSGTGLSGKNSPLHF. The DNA for the CDR3 is TGTGCCAGCAGCTCCGGGACAGGATTGTCGGGGAAGAATTCACCCCTCCACTTT. Supplemented by reference TRBV5-8 and TRBJ1-6, the full variable domain reads EAGVTQSPTHLIKTRGQQATLRCSPISGHTSVYWYQQALGLGLQFLLWYDEGEERNRGNFPPRFSGRQFPNYSSELNVNALELEDSALYLCASSSGTGLSGKNSPLHFGNGTRLTVT.

This clone appeared a single time. The J gene is TRBJ2-1, the V gene TRBV11-1, with 12 bases that match TRBD1. Germline V gene data show CDR1 as SGHAT and CDR2 as FQDESV (reference sequence). V lost 6 bases to trimming and J lost 6 bases; unmatched junction nucleotides: 9. The CDR3 totals 16 residues. CDR3 DNA: TGTGCCAGCAGTCCTAGCCGGGACAGGGGGCTCAATGAGCAGTTCTTC. Protein sequence: CASSPSRDRGLNEQFF.

CDR3 sequence: CASSRGRNQPQHF. CDR3 DNA: TGTGCCAGCAGTAGGGGGCGCAATCAGCCCCAGCATTTT. The chain employs TRBV12-3 or TRBV12-4 and TRBJ1-5; the match to TRBD1 covers 7 bases. V was pared by 5 bases and J by 2 bases, with 0 bases of the junction left unmatched. This CDR3 contains 13 residues.

In this sample, this clone turned up a few times. The chain employs TRBV6-5 and TRBJ1-5; no clear D. The length of the CDR3 is 13 residues. Deletions cut 6 bases from V and 5 bases from J, with 11 bases between. Germline V gene sequence: CDR1 MNHEY, CDR2 SVGAGI. In DNA form, the CDR3 reads TGTGCCAGCAGGACACGGAGGGATCAGCCCCAGCATTTT. Protein product: CASRTRRDQPQHF.

This chain links TRBV25-1 with TRBJ1-3; D gene ambiguous. The CDR3 is 17 residues long. Per the germline V gene, CDR1 is MGHDK and CDR2 is SYGVNS. Trimming left V 3 bases short and J 0 bases short, with 15 bases between. DNA of the CDR3: TGTGCCAGCAGTGACATGAGGGCTTCCAGCTCTGGAAACACCATATATTTT. Protein: CASSDMRASSSGNTIYF.

The V gene is TRBV5-8, the J gene TRBJ1-1; no reliable D call. This CDR3 has 14 residues. Between the trimmed V and J ends, which lost 4 bases and 1 base, there was a span of 11 bases. Germline V gene sequence: CDR1 SGHTS, CDR2 YDEGEE. Here the CDR3 DNA reads TGTGCCAGCAGCGGGCCGTGGGCGAACACTGAAGCTTTCTTT. This sequence encodes CASSGPWANTEAFF. The full variable domain, rest sourced from reference TRBV5-8 and TRBJ1-1, is EAGVTQSPTHLIKTRGQQATLRCSPISGHTSVYWYQQALGLGLQFLLWYDEGEERNRGNFPPRFSGRQFPNYSSELNVNALELEDSALYLCASSGPWANTEAFFGQGTRLTVV.

This clone was observed a few times. The V and J genes are TRBV12-3 or TRBV12-4 and TRBJ1-1, with D possibly TRBD1 on 6 matching bases. Trimming left V 4 bases short and J 1 base short, with 7 bases between. This CDR3 is 13 amino acids long. The CDR3 protein is CASSSDRNTEAFF. The CDR3 DNA is TGTGCCAGCAGTTCGGACAGGAACACTGAAGCTTTCTTT.

This rearrangement joins TRBV5-6 to TRBJ2-2; 11 positions agree with TRBD1. CDR3 length equals 16 residues. With V trimmed by 4 bases and J by 6 bases, 8 bases remained unmatched. Germline V gene sequence: CDR1 SGHDT, CDR2 YYEEEE. CDR3 in amino acids: CASSGGTGGFPGELFF. In DNA form, the CDR3 reads TGTGCCAGCAGCGGGGGGACAGGGGGTTTTCCCGGGGAGCTGTTTTTT.

The chain carries TRBV20-1 and TRBJ1-6; 10 nucleotides align to TRBD1. Per germline, CDR1 DFQATT and CDR2 SNEGSKA (reference sequence). With 4 bases clipped from V and 18 bases from J, the junction kept 6 bases outside the gene matches. The CDR3 consists of 11 residues. The CDR3 region is CSATPGTGAHF. The CDR3 DNA is TGCAGTGCTACCCCCGGGACAGGGGCCCACTTT.

This clone was observed many times. The genes are TRBV6-1 and TRBJ2-1; 10 nucleotides align to TRBD2. This CDR3 is built from 15 residues. The germline V gene has CDR1 MNHNS and CDR2 SASEGT. J lost 5 bases, V lost 2 bases, and 3 bases had no gene match. CDR3 sequence reads: CASSELAGENNEQFF. The CDR3 nucleotides read TGTGCCAGCAGTGAACTAGCGGGAGAAAACAATGAGCAGTTCTTC.

The count of this clone is one. The chain recombines TRBV19 with TRBJ1-2; tentatively, D is TRBD1 (6 bases). The CDR3 consists of 16 residues. Trimming stripped 5 bases from V and 5 bases from J, with 21 bases between. CDR1 LNHDA and CDR2 SQIVND come from the germline V gene (reference sequence). The CDR3 sequence is CASSGHRAPVGYGYTF. CDR3 DNA sequence: TGTGCCAGTAGTGGCCACAGGGCCCCGGTAGGGTATGGCTACACCTTC.

This chain uses TRBV5-5 with TRBJ1-5; 7 bases align to TRBD1. From germline, CDR1 is SGHKS and CDR2 YYEKEE (reference sequence). V gave up 4 bases and J gave up 0 bases; unmatched junction bases: 13. The CDR3 is 18 amino acids. The CDR3 region is CASSPEQGSTNSNQPQHF. The CDR3 nucleotides are TGTGCCAGCAGCCCAGAACAGGGGTCTACGAATAGCAATCAGCCCCAGCATTTT.

The rearrangement joins TRBV9 to TRBJ1-3; 7 positions match TRBD1. Germline CDR1 SGDLS, CDR2 YYNGEE. V shed 1 base, J shed 4 bases, and the junction held 2 bases outside the gene matches. The CDR3 length is 14 residues. CDR3 sequence reads: CASSVSGQGNTIYF. The CDR3 DNA sequence: TGTGCCAGCAGCGTATCGGGACAGGGAAACACCATATATTTT. Full variable domain (remainder filled in from reference TRBV9 and TRBJ1-3): DSGVTQTPKHLITATGQRVTLRCSPRSGDLSVYWYQQSLDQGLQFLIQYYNGEERAKGNILERFSAQQFPDLHSELNLSSLELGDSALYFCASSVSGQGNTIYFGEGSWLTVV.

The chain recombines TRBV30 with TRBJ2-7; TRBD2 agrees at 12 bases. The CDR3 spans 15 residues. Per the germline V gene, CDR1 is GTSNPN and CDR2 is SVGIG (reference sequence). The V segment lost 0 bases and the J segment 5 bases; nucleotides outside the gene matches: 5. The CDR3 DNA reads as TGTGCCTGGAGTGTACTAGCGGGAGGTGTCGACGAGCAGTACTTC. It is translated as CAWSVLAGGVDEQYF.

The rearrangement joins TRBV5-1 to TRBJ2-3; possibly TRBD1 for D (5 bases). In germline, CDR1 is SGHRS, CDR2 YFSETQ. This CDR3 has 16 residues. V was trimmed by 0 bases and J by 2 bases, leaving 13 bases between them. CDR3 nucleotides: TGCGCCAGCAGCTTGGAAGGGGCGACCAACACAGATACGCAGTATTTT. Its protein product is CASSLEGATNTDTQYF.

This sequence joins TRBV19 and TRBJ1-5, with D possibly matching TRBD1 (6 bases). CDR1 is LNHDA, CDR2 SQIVND, per germline (reference sequence). The CDR3 totals 14 residues. V was clipped by 6 bases and J by 6 bases, with 15 bases between them. CDR3 sequence (DNA): TGTGCCAGTAGCCCCCAGGGGCTGGGTCAGCCCCAGCATTTT. Translating it yields CASSPQGLGQPQHF.